The 6 T cell receptor beta chains presented below share a single source sample, sequenced in a study of cytomegalovirus exposure and HLA in healthy donors. Measured with immunoSEQ multiplex PCR; TCRdb has only the in-frame clones, and not every one. The sample records about 160,000 clones, roughly 84% being singletons. The sequenced material came from PBMCs. The receptors stem from a man aged 25 to 40 in good health and CMV-seropositive.

Of note for this clone: The sample has other DNA sequences that encode this CDR3 too. This chain links TRBV5-1 with TRBJ1-1; 8 nucleotides agree with TRBD1. The CDR3 spans 14 residues. Trimming at V came to 4 bases and at J to 0 bases, leaving 2 bases not matched to a gene. Germline-derived CDR1 and CDR2 are SGHRS and YFSETQ. This CDR3 is CASSGQGLNTEAFF. The CDR3 DNA follows: TGCGCCAGCAGCGGACAGGGACTGAACACTGAAGCTTTCTTT.

The chain uses TRBV27 and TRBJ2-7, with a tentative D call TRBD2 (6 bases). Germline assignment: CDR1 MNHEY and CDR2 SMNVEV (reference sequence). This CDR3 spans 17 amino acids. V was pared by 6 bases and J by 2 bases, with 23 bases between. The CDR3 region is CASSPFGLLRGTYEQYF. As DNA, the CDR3 is TGTGCCAGCAGCCCTTTTGGGCTTCTGCGCGGGACCTACGAGCAGTACTTC.

The V and J genes are TRBV2 and TRBJ2-1; tentative D call: TRBD2 (7 bases). In germline, CDR1 is SNHLY, CDR2 FYNNEI. Trimming removed 9 bases at V and 2 bases at J, with 23 bases between. This CDR3 is 17 amino acids long. The CDR3 sequence: CASQPGGRGSTYNEQFF. CDR3 sequence (DNA): TGTGCCAGTCAACCCGGGGGGCGCGGGAGCACCTACAATGAGCAGTTCTTC.

J is TRBJ2-3 and V is TRBV7-2; no firm D call. CDR1 and CDR2 from the germline V gene are SGHTA and FQGNSA. V was clipped by 1 base and J by 5 bases, with 19 bases between them. CDR3 size: 17 residues. The CDR3 DNA is TGTGCCAGCAGCTTAGTTGGGCCAGAAGCAAGGATAGATACGCAGTATTTT. Protein sequence: CASSLVGPEARIDTQYF.

The rearrangement links TRBV19 to TRBJ2-7, with TRBD1 as a possible D gene (5 bases). V lost 3 bases and J 0 bases, leaving 12 bases between the germline ends. Germline CDR1 reads LNHDA; CDR2 reads SQIVND (reference sequence). There are 15 residues in the CDR3. CDR3 in amino acids: CASSMWGRDSYEQYF. CDR3 in DNA: TGTGCCAGTAGTATGTGGGGCCGAGACTCCTACGAGCAGTACTTC.

This sequence joins TRBV28 and TRBJ2-7; 9 bases line up with TRBD1. Germline V lookup: CDR1 MDHEN, CDR2 SYDVKM. V gave up 5 bases and J gave up 2 bases; unmatched junction bases: 7. The CDR3 is made up of 15 amino acids. CDR3 sequence reads: CASSISGTGTYEQYF. The DNA of the CDR3 is TGTGCCAGCAGTATCTCAGGGACAGGGACCTACGAGCAGTACTTC.